One and the same sample provided the 27 T cell receptor beta chains below, sequenced in a study of T cells in Graves' hyperthyroidism and ophthalmopathy. Amplification of TCR beta CDR3 regions was performed using RNA transcripts as template. First-round RT-PCR targeting the TCR CDR3 was performed with the HTBI primer set. TCRdb independently ran MiXCR on the multiplex PCR reads; one entry per CDR3 protein. The sample lists about 680,000 distinct CDR3 sequences; roughly 32% were seen once. The sequencing input was blood. These TCRs come from a woman aged 40 to 50 with Graves' hyperthyroidism.

This clonotype was counted at least ten times. The chain recombines TRBV15 with TRBJ1-1; D possibly corresponds to TRBD1 (5 bases). CDR1 LNHNV and CDR2 YYDKDF come from the germline V gene (reference sequence). The CDR3 covers 15 residues. Trimming pared 3 bases from V and 0 bases from J, leaving 11 bases between. CDR3 sequence (DNA): TGTGCCACCAGCAGGGGACGGGGGATGAACACTGAAGCTTTCTTT. Translating it yields CATSRGRGMNTEAFF.

This clonotype was detected many times. V is TRBV5-8 and J is TRBJ2-5, with D maybe TRBD1 (5 bases). Germline CDR1 is SGHTS and CDR2 is YDEGEE. This CDR3 has 15 residues. Trimming stripped 4 bases from V and 4 bases from J, with 17 bases between. CDR3 protein: CASSHRQGLGETQYF. The CDR3 DNA is TGTGCCAGCAGCCACCGGCAGGGTTTAGGAGAGACCCAGTACTTC.

This clonotype was seen repeatedly, ten times or more. The genes are TRBV10-3 and TRBJ2-7; 9 nucleotides align to TRBD1. Germline V CDR1 and CDR2: ENHRY, SYGVKD. CDR3 length: 15 amino acids. The V gene end was trimmed by 8 bases and the J gene end by 3 bases; junction bases not matched to a gene: 11. In nucleotides, the CDR3 is TGTGCCATCGGTAAATCCCCGGGACAGGGCTACGAGCAGTACTTC. Amino acid sequence: CAIGKSPGQGYEQYF.

This clonotype was observed a handful of times. The CDR3 reads CASSGHVNSNQPQHF. The CDR3 DNA is TGTGCCAGCAGTGGTCACGTGAATAGCAATCAGCCCCAGCATTTT. This sequence joins TRBV2 and TRBJ1-5; no clear D. Trimming shortened V by 4 bases and J by 0 bases, and 10 bases separated the two germline ends. This CDR3 has 15 residues. Germline assignment: CDR1 SNHLY and CDR2 FYNNEI.

This clonotype has only one observation. This chain joins TRBV19 and TRBJ2-2; D is ambiguous. V lost 11 bases, J lost 6 bases, and 10 bases lay in between. Germline values: CDR1 LNHDA, CDR2 SQIVND (reference sequence). This CDR3 region has 11 residues. The CDR3 coding sequence is TGTGCCTGGAGTTTCTCCGGGGAGCTGTTTTTT. It translates to CAWSFSGELFF.

This clonotype was detected ten times or more. CDR3 in DNA: TGTGCCAGCAGCTTAACGGGGGATAGTCAGCCCCAGCATTTT. Translation gives CASSLTGDSQPQHF. V and J are TRBV7-3 and TRBJ1-5; D possibly corresponds to TRBD1 (5 bases). The CDR3 runs to 14 residues. With 0 bases removed from V and 6 bases from J, the gap between germline ends came to 9 bases. CDR1 is SGHTA and CDR2 is FQGTGA in the germline V gene.

J is TRBJ2-1 and V is TRBV7-9; D is possibly TRBD1 (6 bases). Germline V gene sequence: CDR1 SEHNR, CDR2 FQNEAQ (reference sequence). CDR3 length equals 13 residues. V shed 8 bases and J shed 10 bases, with 18 bases lying between them. This CDR3 reads CASGQQGLLEQFF. CDR3 sequence (DNA): TGTGCCAGCGGGCAACAGGGTCTCTTGGAGCAGTTCTTC.

This clonotype was seen many times. CDR3 sequence (DNA): TGTGCCACCAGCTCTACAGGAGCGAACACCGGGGAGCTGTTTTTT. Encoded protein: CATSSTGANTGELFF. This chain links TRBV15 with TRBJ2-2, with a possible D match to TRBD1 (5 bases). Germline values: CDR1 LNHNV, CDR2 YYDKDF (reference sequence). The CDR3 length is 15 residues. V lost 5 bases, J lost 0 bases, and 10 bases lay in between.

This clonotype was seen at least ten times. The J gene is TRBJ1-6, the V gene TRBV2; tentative D call: TRBD1 (5 bases). The CDR3 loop spans 15 amino acids. Germline V gene lookup returns CDR1 SNHLY and CDR2 FYNNEI. V shed 6 bases and J shed 6 bases, with 15 bases lying between them. CDR3 sequence: CASRKPGRSNSPLHF. The CDR3 DNA reads TGTGCCAGCAGAAAACCGGGACGGAGTAATTCACCCCTCCACTTT. Based on the CDR3 plus reference TRBV2 and TRBJ1-6, the full variable domain is EPEVTQTPSHQVTQMGQEVILRCVPISNHLYFYWYRQILGQKVEFLVSFYNNEISEKSEIFDDQFSVERPDGSNFTLKIRSTKLEDSAMYFCASRKPGRSNSPLHFGNGTRLTVT.

The rearrangement joins TRBV5-1 to TRBJ1-4, with D perhaps matching TRBD1 (5 bases). The CDR3 extends over 14 amino acids. Trimming shortened V by 5 bases and J by 1 base, and 9 bases separated the two germline ends. Germline V gene sequence: CDR1 SGHRS, CDR2 YFSETQ. CDR3 in DNA: TGCGCCAGCAGTTCGGGGGAAACTAATGAAAAACTGTTTTTT. It is translated as CASSSGETNEKLFF.

The sample holds a few counts of this clonotype. This rearrangement joins TRBV5-6 to TRBJ1-6; D is possibly TRBD1 (5 bases). Germline loops: CDR1 SGHDT, CDR2 YYEEEE. The CDR3 is 15 amino acids. The germline V and J ends were trimmed by 4 bases and 8 bases, with 16 bases remaining between them. The DNA for the CDR3 is TGTGCCAGCAGCCGGACGGCCCTCAGGGATTCACCCCTCCACTTT. Encoded protein: CASSRTALRDSPLHF. Combining the CDR3 with reference TRBV5-6 and TRBJ1-6 gives the whole variable domain DAGVTQSPTHLIKTRGQQVTLRCSPKSGHDTVSWYQQALGQGPQFIFQYYEEEERQRGNFPDRFSGHQFPNYSSELNVNALLLGDSALYLCASSRTALRDSPLHFGNGTRLTVT.

This chain links TRBV7-2 with TRBJ2-5, with D possibly TRBD1 on 5 matching bases. Germline V lookup: CDR1 SGHTA, CDR2 FQGNSA. The CDR3 covers 14 residues. The V end lost 6 bases, the J end lost 4 bases, and 15 bases lay between the germline ends. The DNA for the CDR3 is TGTGCCAGCAGTCCCGCAGGGCTTCGAGAGACCCAGTACTTC. It translates to CASSPAGLRETQYF.

This rearrangement joins TRBV2 to TRBJ1-1, with TRBD1 matching over 8 bases. From germline, CDR1 is SNHLY and CDR2 FYNNEI. The J segment lost 4 bases and the V segment lost 5 bases, leaving 18 bases of the junction unmatched. The CDR3 contains 18 residues. The CDR3 here is CASSQEGPQGAGGTEAFF. In DNA form, the CDR3 reads TGTGCCAGCAGTCAGGAGGGACCGCAGGGGGCGGGGGGCACTGAAGCTTTCTTT.

This clonotype was observed once. Since a much larger clone is just one base distant, this may be a read error. The V gene is TRBV9, the J gene TRBJ2-7; tentative D call: TRBD1 (6 bases). The J call is in doubt because the DNA end fits TRBJ2-1 better. Germline V CDR1 and CDR2: SGDLS, YYNGEE. The CDR3 runs 15 residues. CDR3 residues: CASSVHQQGVYEQFF. CDR3 bases: TGTGCCAGCAGCGTTCATCAACAGGGCGTCTACGAGCAGTTCTTC.

The table lists this clonotype with many counts. The chain combines TRBV7-9 with TRBJ2-5; the D call may be TRBD1 or TRBD2 (6 bases each). Germline CDR1 SEHNR, CDR2 FQNEAQ (reference sequence). V lost 6 bases and J lost 2, with 13 bases in between. This CDR3 is built from 14 residues. CDR3 sequence: CASRERGDQETQYF. The DNA for the CDR3 is TGTGCCAGCAGGGAGAGGGGGGATCAAGAGACCCAGTACTTC.

CDR3 residues: CASSLTWGNQETQYF. In DNA form, the CDR3 reads TGTGCCAGCAGCTTAACATGGGGCAACCAAGAGACCCAGTACTTC. The chain links TRBV7-3 to TRBJ2-5, with TRBD1 as a possible D gene (5 bases). The germline V gene encodes CDR1 SGHTA and CDR2 FQGTGA. This CDR3 is built from 15 residues. The germline V and J ends were trimmed by 0 bases and 0 bases, with 8 bases remaining between them.

This clonotype was seen only a few times. The V gene is TRBV5-1, the J gene TRBJ2-5; either TRBD1 or TRBD2 may supply D (6 bases each). CDR3 length: 16 residues. V lost 2 bases to trimming and J lost 5 bases, with 19 bases between them. Germline CDR1 reads SGHRS; CDR2 reads YFSETQ. The CDR3 sequence: CASSLGLGPGGETQYF. The CDR3, as DNA: TGCGCCAGCAGCTTAGGTTTGGGTCCCGGGGGCGAGACCCAGTACTTC.

This clonotype was detected a few times. The chain links TRBV5-6 to TRBJ1-4, with 8 bases that match TRBD1. Per the germline V gene, CDR1 is SGHDT and CDR2 is YYEEEE. The CDR3 contains 19 residues. V gave up 0 bases and J gave up 4 bases; unmatched junction bases: 14. The CDR3 here is CASSLAGGQATSFNEKLFF. The DNA of the CDR3 is TGTGCCAGCAGCTTGGCGGGGGGACAGGCGACTTCGTTTAATGAAAAACTGTTTTTT.

Many counts were recorded for this clonotype. The rearrangement uses TRBV20-1 and TRBJ2-5, with D tentatively TRBD2 (6 bases). Germline-derived CDR1 and CDR2 are DFQATT and SNEGSKA (reference sequence). Trimming took off 3 bases at V and 1 base at J, with 15 bases between the two ends. This CDR3 is built from 15 residues. CDR3 in amino acids: CSARSPSDFQETQYF. The CDR3 DNA is TGCAGTGCTAGGTCGCCTAGCGATTTCCAAGAGACCCAGTACTTC.

This clonotype was seen a single time. A clone one base away is much larger, so this may be a read error. The CDR3 sequence: CASSYPRGETQHF. The CDR3 region has the DNA TGTGCCAGCAGTTACCCCAGGGGAGAGACCCAGCACTTC. The V gene is TRBV6-5, the J gene TRBJ2-5; possibly TRBD1 for D (6 bases). This CDR3 has 13 amino acids. CDR1 and CDR2 from the germline V gene are MNHEY and SVGAGI.

This chain joins TRBV12-3 or TRBV12-4 and TRBJ1-5; TRBD1 might be the D (6 bases). Trimming took 3 bases from V and 2 from J, leaving 8 bases between them. This CDR3 contains 14 residues. The CDR3 sequence is CASSFGTRNQPQHF. Written as DNA, the CDR3 is TGTGCCAGCAGTTTTGGGACACGCAATCAGCCCCAGCATTTT.

This chain connects TRBV24-1 to TRBJ2-5, with 11 bases identical to TRBD2. Germline loops: CDR1 KGHDR, CDR2 SFDVKD. CDR3 size: 16 residues. The junction had 6 bases not matched to a gene; V was cut back by 3 bases and J by 4 bases. This chain's CDR3 is CATSDPTGTSGETQYF. DNA of the CDR3: TGTGCCACCAGTGATCCCACCGGGACTAGCGGAGAGACCCAGTACTTC.

Remarks on this clonotype: Germline is not matched at one junction end, which may reflect a read error. The gene calls are TRBV7-9 and TRBJ2-5, with 8 bases that match TRBD2. Germline assignment: CDR1 SEHNR and CDR2 FQNEAQ (reference sequence). The CDR3 loop spans 16 amino acids. This CDR3 is CASSQEQRGMRETQYF. The CDR3 DNA reads as TGCGCCAGCAGCCAAGAGCAGCGGGGGATGAGGGAGACCCAGTACTTC.

The chain joins TRBV12-3 or TRBV12-4 to TRBJ1-1, with 9 bases identical to TRBD1. The CDR3 spans 17 residues. The junction had 11 bases not matched to a gene; V was cut back by 3 bases and J by 3 bases. CDR3 amino acids: CASSLGPPGTGYTEAFF. CDR3 nucleotide sequence: TGTGCCAGCAGTTTGGGCCCCCCCGGGACAGGGTACACTGAAGCTTTCTTT.

The chain links TRBV4-3 to TRBJ1-2; D is ambiguous. Per the germline V gene, CDR1 is LGHNA and CDR2 is YSLEER. V was shortened by 1 base and J by 8 bases, with 14 bases between the two germline ends. The CDR3 spans 14 residues. Here the CDR3 reads CASSQGNTIWGYTF. Written as DNA, the CDR3 is TGCGCCAGCAGCCAAGGAAACACCATCTGGGGCTACACCTTC.

The chain is built from TRBV7-2 and TRBJ2-7, with D possibly being TRBD1 (5 bases). In germline, CDR1 is SGHTA, CDR2 FQGNSA. Trimming cost V 2 bases and J 2 bases, with 16 bases left between them. This CDR3 is built from 16 residues. The CDR3 region is CASSLNWGGFPYEQYF. For the CDR3, the DNA is TGTGCCAGCAGCTTAAACTGGGGCGGTTTCCCCTACGAGCAGTACTTC.

A few counts support this clonotype. DNA of the CDR3: TGTGCCAGCAGTATGGGACAGCGGAGTGAAAAACTGTTTTTT. Encoded protein: CASSMGQRSEKLFF. This chain links TRBV28 with TRBJ1-4, with 7 bases matching TRBD1. This CDR3 contains 14 residues. Germline CDR1 MDHEN, CDR2 SYDVKM. Losses at the gene ends were 5 bases for V and 7 bases for J; bases not matched to a gene: 7.